This record looks at one TCR beta chain sequence and its context. As yet, its antigen is unknown. These data belong to a study of early T cells in non-severe SARS-CoV-2 infection. Study-wide background: Alpha and beta chains were unpaired, from unsorted whole-blood bulk RNA.

Per the germline V gene, CDR1 is MNHEY and CDR2 is SMNVEV (reference sequence). This CDR3 region has 14 residues. The ends were cut back, 2 bases at V and 4 bases at J, with 12 bases in the middle. Individually, cDNA molecules had unique molecular identifiers attached to them. From the 5' RACE reads, TCRdb called clonotypes with MiXCR, one entry per CDR3 protein. The sample shows roughly 50,000 distinct CDR3 sequences, less than 9.5% of them seen only once. Study-wide results and limits: There was a bias toward anti-spike CD8 responses in VDJdb matching, which missed private and CD4 specificities.

V usage is TRBV27 and J usage is TRBJ2-7; D tentatively fits TRBD1 or TRBD2 (5 bases each). The receptor's source is an adult who was a healthcare worker with PCR-confirmed SARS-CoV-2 infection or an uninfected control (not recorded which). The sequenced sample was whole blood, obtained at baseline. Here the CDR3 reads CASSLGDPKYEQYF. DNA for the CDR3: TGTGCCAGCAGTTTAGGGGACCCTAAGTACGAGCAGTACTTC.